This record concerns one TCR beta chain sequence. What it binds is not known. This CDR3 comprises 14 residues. Germline V gene sequence: CDR1 SGHDT, CDR2 YYEEEE. V shed 1 base, J shed 4 bases, and the junction held 0 bases outside the gene matches. This sample was included in a study of shared clonotypes between healthy human individuals. At the level of the study: Researchers assigned three CD4 naive, three CD4 memory, two CD8 naive and one CD8 memory plate to each donor. Whole-study findings and limits: Sequencing of the sorted subsets was shown by rarefaction to be incomplete despite large depth. Lower generation probabilities were found for non-shared clonotypes than for those shared by all four donors.

As defined, naive CD8 cells were CD45RO-negative and positively selected for CCR7, with terminally differentiated effector memory CD45RA+ cells excluded. Clones were sequenced by immunoSEQ multiplex PCR, and TCRdb holds only the in-frame ones, with some missing. The sample has about 2.2 million clones, around 95% seen once. This clonotype was sampled from a man younger than 30 in good health. Some clones in this sample may be carry-over from other donors' samples. The sample taken for sequencing was naive CD8+ T cells from PBMCs. The chain joins TRBV5-6 to TRBJ2-7, with TRBD2 identical over 12 bases. As DNA, the CDR3 is TGTGCCAGCAGCTTGACTAGCGGGAGGTACGAGCAGTACTTC. This codes for CASSLTSGRYEQYF.